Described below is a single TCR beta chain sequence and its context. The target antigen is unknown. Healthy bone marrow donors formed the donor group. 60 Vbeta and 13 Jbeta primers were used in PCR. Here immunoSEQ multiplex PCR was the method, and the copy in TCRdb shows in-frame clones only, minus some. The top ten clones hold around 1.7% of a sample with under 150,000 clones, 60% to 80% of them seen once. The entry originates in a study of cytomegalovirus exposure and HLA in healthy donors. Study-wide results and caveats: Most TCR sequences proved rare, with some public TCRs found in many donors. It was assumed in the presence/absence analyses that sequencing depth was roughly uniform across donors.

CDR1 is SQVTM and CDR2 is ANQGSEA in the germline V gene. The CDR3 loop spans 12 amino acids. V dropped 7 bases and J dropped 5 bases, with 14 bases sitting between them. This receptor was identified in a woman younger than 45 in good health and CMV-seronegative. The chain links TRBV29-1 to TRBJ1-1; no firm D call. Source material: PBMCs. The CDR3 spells CSGAVRETEAFF. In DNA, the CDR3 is TGCAGCGGGGCTGTGCGAGAAACTGAAGCTTTCTTT.